The clone carrying this TCR beta chain was detected a few times. Its specificity is not known. Germline loops: CDR1 SGHTA, CDR2 FQGNSA. J gave up 2 bases and V 2 bases, and 9 bases lay outside the gene matches. The CDR3 length is 17 residues. The sample belongs to a study of T cells after yellow fever vaccination. About the study: Preparation used SMART-Seq v4 Ultra Low Input for the low-cell-number fractions.

5'RACE template switching generated TCR cDNA, adding a universal primer site and UMIs. TCRdb ran MiXCR on the 5' RACE reads and lists one entry per CDR3 protein. The sample lists about 340,000 distinct CDR3 sequences; roughly 8.7% were seen once. Study results and limitations: The secondary response peaked faster, at day 5 versus 15, but was weaker. Most clones from primary vaccination were detected again post-booster (96% CD4, roughly 85% CD8).

The TCR comes from a man between 18 and 29 years old who received the YFV17D yellow fever vaccine. This specimen was PBMCs, taken on the day of the first yellow fever vaccination. The chain combines TRBV7-2 with TRBJ2-3, with TRBD1 identical over 8 bases. The CDR3 coding sequence is TGTGCCAGCAGCTTAACAGGGGGGTCCTTCGACACAGATACGCAGTATTTT. Translating gives CASSLTGGSFDTDTQYF.